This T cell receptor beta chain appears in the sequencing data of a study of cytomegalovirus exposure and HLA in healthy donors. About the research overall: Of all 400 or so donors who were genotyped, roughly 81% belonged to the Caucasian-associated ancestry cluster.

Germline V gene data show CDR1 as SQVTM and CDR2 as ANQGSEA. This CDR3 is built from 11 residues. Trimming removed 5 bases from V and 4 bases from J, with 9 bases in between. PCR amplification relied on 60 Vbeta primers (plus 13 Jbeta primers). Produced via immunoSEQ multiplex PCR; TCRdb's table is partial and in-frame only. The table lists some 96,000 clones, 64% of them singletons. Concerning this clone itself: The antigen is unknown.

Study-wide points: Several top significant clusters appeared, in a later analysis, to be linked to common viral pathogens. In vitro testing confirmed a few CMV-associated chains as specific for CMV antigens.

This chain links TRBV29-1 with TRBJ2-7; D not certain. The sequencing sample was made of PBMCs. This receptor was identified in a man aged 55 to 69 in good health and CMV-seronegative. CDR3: CSVLTRYEQYF. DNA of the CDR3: TGCAGCGTTCTGACTCGATACGAGCAGTACTTC.